Below are 17 T cell receptor beta chains sequenced from a single sample in a study of cytomegalovirus exposure and HLA in healthy donors. The primer mix had 60 Vbeta and 13 Jbeta primers. Method: immunoSEQ multiplex PCR; TCRdb's copy keeps in-frame clones and lacks some. The sample consists of roughly 180,000 clones, 80% to 90% of them appearing once. Sequenced input: PBMCs. These receptors were collected from a male donor in good health and CMV-seronegative.

This rearrangement joins TRBV27 to TRBJ2-7; a weak D match, TRBD2 (5 bases). V was cut by 6 bases and J by 6 bases, with 33 bases left in between. Germline-derived CDR1 and CDR2 are MNHEY and SMNVEV (reference sequence). The CDR3 runs 19 residues. The CDR3 region has the DNA TGTGCCAGCAGCCCAAGACCCATACTAGGGTCTGGGTGGCTTCTCGAGCAGTACTTC. It is translated as CASSPRPILGSGWLLEQYF.

This chain joins TRBV7-2 and TRBJ1-1, with D uncertain. Germline V CDR1 and CDR2: SGHTA, FQGNSA. Trimming cost V 5 bases and J 3 bases, with 13 bases left between them. This CDR3 spans 14 amino acids. This CDR3 reads CASSGPGLHTEAFF. CDR3 bases: TGTGCCAGCAGCGGACCGGGGTTGCACACTGAAGCTTTCTTT.

In its sample, this clone ranks as medium-sized (0.01 to 0.1%). The V call is TRBV19, the J call TRBJ2-1; TRBD2 matches at 11 bases. Germline assignment: CDR1 LNHDA and CDR2 SQIVND (reference sequence). The CDR3 sequence is 15 residues long. J lost 3 bases, V lost 5 bases, and 3 bases had no gene match. The CDR3 nucleotides read TGTGCCAGTAGTCTCACTAGCGGGGGCTACAATGAGCAGTTCTTC. It translates to CASSLTSGGYNEQFF.

The V call is TRBV25-1, the J call TRBJ1-2, with 7 bases that match TRBD1. CDR3 length: 15 amino acids. Trimming at V came to 5 bases and at J to 4 bases, leaving 10 bases not matched to a gene. Germline V gene data show CDR1 as MGHDK and CDR2 as SYGVNS. The CDR3 sequence is CASSRRATGLYGYTF. CDR3 nucleotides: TGTGCCAGCAGTAGGAGGGCGACAGGGCTCTATGGCTACACCTTC.

The V call is TRBV6-5, the J call TRBJ2-1; 7 bases are shared with TRBD2. Unmatched junction bases numbered 1, after V lost 0 bases and J lost 2 bases. Germline V CDR1 and CDR2: MNHEY, SVGAGI. CDR3 length: 15 amino acids. CDR3 amino acids: CASSYSSGAYNEQFF. The CDR3 bases are TGTGCCAGCAGTTACTCGAGCGGGGCCTACAATGAGCAGTTCTTC.

The CDR3 DNA reads TGTGCCAGCAGCTTCGGGACAGGGGCTTGGGAGACCCAGTACTTC. Its protein is CASSFGTGAWETQYF. V gene TRBV5-6 combines with J gene TRBJ2-5, with TRBD1 matching 10 bases. Germline V gene data show CDR1 as SGHDT and CDR2 as YYEEEE. Losses at the gene ends were 2 bases for V and 5 bases for J; bases not matched to a gene: 6. CDR3 length: 15 amino acids.

J is TRBJ1-2 and V is TRBV4-1; no clear D gene. The germline CDR1 and CDR2 sequences are MGHRA and YSYEKL. V shed 0 bases and J shed 3 bases, with 11 bases lying between them. The CDR3 spans 15 residues. CDR3 protein: CASSQDGQEDYGYTF. In DNA form, the CDR3 reads TGCGCCAGCAGCCAAGATGGCCAGGAAGACTATGGCTACACCTTC.

The CDR3 reads CASSPDQGKGYTF. CDR3 in DNA: TGTGCCAGCTCGCCAGATCAGGGCAAAGGCTACACCTTC. The rearrangement uses TRBV18 and TRBJ1-2; D perhaps matches TRBD1 (5 bases). Germline V CDR1 and CDR2: KGHSH, LQKENI. Trimming cost V 6 bases and J 8 bases, with 16 bases left between them. This CDR3 region has 13 residues.

The chain joins TRBV28 to TRBJ2-5; 10 bases line up with TRBD1. TRBJ2-7 matches the DNA end more closely, so the J call is doubtful. Per the germline V gene, CDR1 is MDHEN and CDR2 is SYDVKM. This CDR3 region has 17 residues. The CDR3 loop is CASSPSFVGTGEGEQYF. In nucleotides, the CDR3 is TGTGCCAGCAGTCCCAGTTTTGTTGGGACAGGGGAGGGCGAGCAGTACTTC.

The chain uses TRBV5-1 and TRBJ1-2, with TRBD1 identical over 7 bases. V was clipped by 5 bases and J by 3 bases; unmatched bases: 7. The V gene's germline CDR1 is SGHRS and CDR2 YFSETQ. This CDR3 is 14 amino acids long. CDR3 sequence: CASRPGGIDYGYTF. The CDR3 nucleotides read TGCGCCAGCAGACCAGGGGGTATCGACTATGGCTACACCTTC.

This clone was counted a single time. The CDR3 loop reads CAWSAGGAGIYGYTF. The CDR3 DNA is TGTGCCTGGAGCGCAGGGGGCGCAGGGATCTATGGCTACACCTTC. The genes are TRBV30 and TRBJ1-2; 8 bases are shared with TRBD1. The J segment lost 4 bases and the V segment lost 3 bases, leaving 10 bases of the junction unmatched. The CDR3 sequence is 15 residues long. Germline assignment: CDR1 GTSNPN and CDR2 SVGIG (reference sequence). Full variable domain (rest looked up from reference TRBV30 and TRBJ1-2): SQTIHQWPATLVQPVGSPLSLECTVEGTSNPNLYWYRQAAGRGLQLLFYSVGIGQISSEVPQNLSASRPQDRQFILSSKKLLLSDSGFYLCAWSAGGAGIYGYTFGSGTRLTVV.

CDR3 DNA: TGTGCCAGCAGTGAGCAGACAGGGGCTGGCTATGGCTACACCTTC. Encoded protein: CASSEQTGAGYGYTF. This sequence joins TRBV6-1 and TRBJ1-2, with 8 bases that match TRBD1. Losses at the gene ends were 3 bases for V and 4 bases for J; bases not matched to a gene: 7. The CDR3 is 15 amino acids. Germline CDR1 reads MNHNS; CDR2 reads SASEGT.

The chain's CDR3 is CATEGAGTFGNQPQHF. As DNA, the CDR3 is TGTGCCACCGAAGGGGCAGGGACATTTGGCAATCAGCCCCAGCATTTT. V is TRBV28 and J is TRBJ1-5, with a tentative D call TRBD1 (6 bases). Germline CDR1 is MDHEN and CDR2 is SYDVKM. The CDR3 runs 16 residues. Deletions cut 10 bases from V and 2 bases from J, with 21 bases between.

A few counts support this clone. This sequence joins TRBV6-6 and TRBJ1-3; 8 bases are shared with TRBD1. Per germline, CDR1 MNHNY and CDR2 SVGAGI (reference sequence). V shed 2 bases, J shed 4 bases, and the junction held 7 bases outside the gene matches. The CDR3 has 16 residues. CDR3: CASSYPTGTGGNTIYF. CDR3 coding DNA: TGTGCCAGCAGTTACCCCACCGGGACAGGAGGAAACACCATATATTTT.

This CDR3 reads CASSSWTGGSEQYF. The CDR3 DNA reads as TGTGCCAGCAGTTCCTGGACAGGGGGGAGCGAGCAGTACTTC. V usage is TRBV27 and J usage is TRBJ2-7, with 10 positions matching TRBD1. In germline, CDR1 is MNHEY, CDR2 SMNVEV (reference sequence). The junction had 6 bases not matched to a gene; V was cut back by 4 bases and J by 6 bases. The CDR3 sequence is 14 residues long.

In this sample, this clone turned up once. This rearrangement joins TRBV5-1 to TRBJ2-5; 9 positions agree with TRBD1. The V gene end was trimmed by 4 bases and the J gene end by 1 base; junction bases not matched to a gene: 8. CDR1 SGHRS and CDR2 YFSETQ come from the germline V gene. This CDR3 contains 16 residues. The CDR3 region has the DNA TGCGCCAGCAGCCCCCTGGGACAGGGAAGCCAAGAGACCCAGTACTTC. Its translation: CASSPLGQGSQETQYF.

V usage is TRBV4-3 and J usage is TRBJ2-4, with D possibly TRBD2 on 5 matching bases. The CDR3 is made up of 17 amino acids. Germline V gene sequence: CDR1 LGHNA, CDR2 YSLEER. The V end lost 0 bases, the J end lost 6 bases, and 18 bases lay between the germline ends. In DNA, the CDR3 is TGCGCCAGCAGCCAAGAAGCCCTTAATGGACTGGGAAACATTCAGTACTTC. Amino acids: CASSQEALNGLGNIQYF.